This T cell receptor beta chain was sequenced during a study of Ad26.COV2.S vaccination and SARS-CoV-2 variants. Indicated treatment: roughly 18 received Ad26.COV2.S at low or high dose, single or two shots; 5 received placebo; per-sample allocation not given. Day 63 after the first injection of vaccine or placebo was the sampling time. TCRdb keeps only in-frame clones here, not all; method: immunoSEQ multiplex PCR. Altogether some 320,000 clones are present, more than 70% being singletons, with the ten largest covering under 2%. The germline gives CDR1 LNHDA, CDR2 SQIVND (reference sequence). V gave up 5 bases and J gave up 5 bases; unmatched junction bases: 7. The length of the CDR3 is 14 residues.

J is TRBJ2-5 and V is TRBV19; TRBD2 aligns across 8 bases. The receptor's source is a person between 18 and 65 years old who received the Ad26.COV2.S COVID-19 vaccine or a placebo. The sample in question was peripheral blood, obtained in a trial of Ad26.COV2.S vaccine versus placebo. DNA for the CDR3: TGTGCCAGTAGTTCGGGAGGGATTTTGGAGACCCAGTACTTC. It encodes CASSSGGILETQYF.